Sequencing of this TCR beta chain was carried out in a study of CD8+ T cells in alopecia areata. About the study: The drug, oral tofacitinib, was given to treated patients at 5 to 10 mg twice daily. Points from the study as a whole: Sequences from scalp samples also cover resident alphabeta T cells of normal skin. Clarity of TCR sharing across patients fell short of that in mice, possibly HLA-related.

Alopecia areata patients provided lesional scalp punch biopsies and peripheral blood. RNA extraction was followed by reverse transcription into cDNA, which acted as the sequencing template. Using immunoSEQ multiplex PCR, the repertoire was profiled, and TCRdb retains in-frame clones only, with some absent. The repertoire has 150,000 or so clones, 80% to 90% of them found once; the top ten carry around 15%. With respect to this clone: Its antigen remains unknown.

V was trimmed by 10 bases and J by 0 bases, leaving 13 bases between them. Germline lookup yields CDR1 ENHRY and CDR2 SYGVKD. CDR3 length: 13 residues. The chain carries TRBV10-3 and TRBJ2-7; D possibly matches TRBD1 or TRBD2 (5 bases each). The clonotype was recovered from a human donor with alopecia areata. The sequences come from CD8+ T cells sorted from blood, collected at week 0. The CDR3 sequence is CATLGTRSYEQYF. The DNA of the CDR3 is TGTGCCACCTTAGGGACGCGCTCCTACGAGCAGTACTTC.